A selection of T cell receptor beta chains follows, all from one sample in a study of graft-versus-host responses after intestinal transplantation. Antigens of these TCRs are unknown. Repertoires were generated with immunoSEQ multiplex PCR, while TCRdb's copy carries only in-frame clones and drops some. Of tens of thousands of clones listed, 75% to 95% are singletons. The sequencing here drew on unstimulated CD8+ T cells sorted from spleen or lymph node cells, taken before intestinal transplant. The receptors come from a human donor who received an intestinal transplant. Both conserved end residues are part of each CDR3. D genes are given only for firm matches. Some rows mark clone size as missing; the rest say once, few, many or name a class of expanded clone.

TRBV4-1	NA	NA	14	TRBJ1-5	TGCGCCAGCAGCCCCCTAGTGGTTTATCAGCCCCAGCATTTT	CASSPLVVYQPQHF
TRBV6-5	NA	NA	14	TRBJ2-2	TGTGCCAGCAGTTATAGGGGGGGCACCGGGGAGCTGTTTTTT	CASSYRGGTGELFF
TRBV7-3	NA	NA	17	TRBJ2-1	TGTGCCAGCAGCTTAACTCCTCGGGTAGGTCCGTACAATGAGCAGTTCTTC	CASSLTPRVGPYNEQFF
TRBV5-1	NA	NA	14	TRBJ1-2	TGCGCCAGCAGCTTCCGAGGAATTAACTATGGCTACACCTTC	CASSFRGINYGYTF
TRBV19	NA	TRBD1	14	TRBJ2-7	TGTGCCAGTAGTGGACAGGGGGCTTCCTACGAGCAGTACTTC	CASSGQGASYEQYF
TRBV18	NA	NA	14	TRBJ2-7	TGTGCCAGCTCACCACCGTCAGGGAACTACGAGCAGTACTTC	CASSPPSGNYEQYF
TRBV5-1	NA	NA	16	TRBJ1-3	TGCGCCAGCAGCTTGGTTGACTCAAGGTCTGGAAACACCATATATTTT	CASSLVDSRSGNTIYF
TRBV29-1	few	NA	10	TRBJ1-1	TGCAGCGCGACAGATACTGAAGCTTTCTTT	CSATDTEAFF
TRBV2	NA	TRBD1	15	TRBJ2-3	TGTGCCAGCAGTGAAGACAGGGGGCTAAGAGATACGCAGTATTTT	CASSEDRGLRDTQYF
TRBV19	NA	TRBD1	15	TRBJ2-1	TGTGCCAGTAAGGACAGGGGCATGAATCCCAATGAGCAGTTCTTC	CASKDRGMNPNEQFF
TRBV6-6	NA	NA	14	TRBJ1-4	TGTGCCAGCAGTTACGACCTTTGGGAGGAAAAACTGTTTTTT	CASSYDLWEEKLFF
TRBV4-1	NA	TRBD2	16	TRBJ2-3	TGCGCCAGCAGCAAACTAGCGGGGGGGCAGGCAGATACGCAGTATTTT	CASSKLAGGQADTQYF
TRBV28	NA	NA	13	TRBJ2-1	TGTGCCAGCCGGGAACACCCCTACAATGAGCAGTTCTTC	CASREHPYNEQFF
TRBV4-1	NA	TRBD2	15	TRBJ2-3	TGCGCCAGCAGCCTCAGTAGCGGGGAGCCGGATACGCAGTATTTT	CASSLSSGEPDTQYF
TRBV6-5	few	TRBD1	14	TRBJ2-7	TGTGCCAGCAGTTACGGGACAGGGGGCTACGAGCAGTACTTC	CASSYGTGGYEQYF
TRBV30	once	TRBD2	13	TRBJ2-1	TGTGCCTGGAGGGTAATCGGGGGGTTAGGGCAGTTCTTC	CAWRVIGGLGQFF
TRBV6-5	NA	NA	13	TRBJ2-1	TGTGCCAGCTGGAGGGGGCAAGGCAATGAGCAGTTCTTC	CASWRGQGNEQFF
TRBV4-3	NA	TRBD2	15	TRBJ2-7	TGCGCCAGCAGCCAAGATACCGGGACTAGCTACGAGCAGTACTTC	CASSQDTGTSYEQYF
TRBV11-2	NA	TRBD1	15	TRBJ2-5	TGTGCCAGCAGCTTAGCCCTGGGACAGCGGGAGACCCAGTACTTC	CASSLALGQRETQYF
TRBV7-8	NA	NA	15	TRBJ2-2	TGTGCCAGCAGCTTAGCGGGACAGAACACCGGGGAGCTGTTTTTT	CASSLAGQNTGELFF
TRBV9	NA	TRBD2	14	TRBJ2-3	TGTGCCAGCAGCACAGCGGGAAGCACAGATACGCAGTATTTT	CASSTAGSTDTQYF
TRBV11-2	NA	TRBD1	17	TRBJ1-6	TGTGCCAGCAGCTTAGCAGGGGGCGTTTCTAATAATTCACCCCTCCACTTT	CASSLAGGVSNNSPLHF
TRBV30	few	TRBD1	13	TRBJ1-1	TGTGCTTCCACAGGGGGCCTGGTCGCTGAAGCTTTCTTT	CASTGGLVAEAFF
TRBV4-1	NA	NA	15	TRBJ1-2	TGCGCCAGCAGCCAAGAGCTAGACCTCACCTATGGCTACACCTTC	CASSQELDLTYGYTF
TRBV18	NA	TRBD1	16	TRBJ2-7	TGTGCCAGCTCACCAAAGGGACAGGGGGCAATTTACGAGCAGTACTTC	CASSPKGQGAIYEQYF
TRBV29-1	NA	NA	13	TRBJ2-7	TGCAGCGTCCACTGGAGTGGCCGTTACGAGCAGTACTTC	CSVHWSGRYEQYF
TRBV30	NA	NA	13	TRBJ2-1	TGTGCCTGGAGAGTAGAGGCCCCCAATGAGCAGTTCTTC	CAWRVEAPNEQFF
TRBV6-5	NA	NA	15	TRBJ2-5	TGTGCCAGCAGGTTCCTGGCAGGGGCTGGAGAGACCCAGTACTTC	CASRFLAGAGETQYF
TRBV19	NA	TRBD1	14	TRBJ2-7	TGTGCCAGTAGCCCCGGGACAGGGTCCTACGAGCAGTACTTC	CASSPGTGSYEQYF
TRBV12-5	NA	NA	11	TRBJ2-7	TGTGCTAGTGGTTCCCCATACGAGCAGTACTTC	CASGSPYEQYF
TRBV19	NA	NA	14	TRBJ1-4	TGTGCCAGTAGTATACGGCGGGGAGGCGAAAAACTGTTTTTT	CASSIRRGGEKLFF
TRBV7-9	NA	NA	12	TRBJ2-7	TGTGCCAGCGCGGCGAGGAGTTACGAGCAGTACTTC	CASAARSYEQYF
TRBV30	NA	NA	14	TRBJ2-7	TGTGCCTGGAAGATCGAGGGGGAGAGGTACGAGCAGTACTTC	CAWKIEGERYEQYF
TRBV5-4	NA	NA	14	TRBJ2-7	TGTGCCAGCAGCTTGAAGGGGCTAGTCCACGAGCAGTACTTC	CASSLKGLVHEQYF
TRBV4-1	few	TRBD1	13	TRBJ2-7	TGCGCCAGCAGCTGGGACAGGAACTACGAGCAGTACTTC	CASSWDRNYEQYF
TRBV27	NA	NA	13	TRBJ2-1	TGTGCCAGCAGTTCATCCCCAGGGTATGAGCAGTTCTTC	CASSSSPGYEQFF
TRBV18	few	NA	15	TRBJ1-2	TGTGCCAGCTCACTCAGACAGGAGGATGCCTATGGCTACACCTTC	CASSLRQEDAYGYTF
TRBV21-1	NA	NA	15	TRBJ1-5	TGTGCCAGCAGCCTGAAGGCCCCGGGGAGTCAGCCCCAGCATTTT	CASSLKAPGSQPQHF
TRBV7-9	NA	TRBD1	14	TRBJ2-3	TGTGCCAGCAGCTCTACAGGGACAGGAGATACGCAGTATTTT	CASSSTGTGDTQYF
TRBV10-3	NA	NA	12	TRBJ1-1	TGTGCCATATCGACGGGGAACACTGAAGCTTTCTTT	CAISTGNTEAFF
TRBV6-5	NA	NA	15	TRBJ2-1	TGTGCCAGCAGTTACTCGGCCGGGACATACAATGAGCAGTTCTTC	CASSYSAGTYNEQFF
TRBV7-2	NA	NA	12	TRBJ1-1	TGTGCCAGCAGCTTAGTCCGCAGCGGAGCTTTCTTT	CASSLVRSGAFF
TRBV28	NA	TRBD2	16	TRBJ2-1	TGTGCCAGCAGCAGAATGGGAGCGGGATTATACAATGAGCAGTTCTTC	CASSRMGAGLYNEQFF
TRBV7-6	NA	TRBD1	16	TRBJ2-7	TGTGCCAGCAGCACCCGACCGGGACAGAGCTCCTACGAGCAGTACTTC	CASSTRPGQSSYEQYF
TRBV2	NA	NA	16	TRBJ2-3	TGTGCCAGCAGTGAATTGGCGCGGTCTTGGTTAGATACGCAGTATTTT	CASSELARSWLDTQYF
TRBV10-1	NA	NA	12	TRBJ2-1	TGCGCCAGCAGTGAGTCGCAGGATGAGCAGTTCTTC	CASSESQDEQFF
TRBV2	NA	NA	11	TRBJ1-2	TGTGCCAGCCAGGGTAACTATGGCTACACCTTC	CASQGNYGYTF
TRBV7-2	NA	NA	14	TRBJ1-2	TGTGCCAGCAGCTCCCCCTTTGGGGGGGCGTCGGGTACCTTC	CASSSPFGGASGTF
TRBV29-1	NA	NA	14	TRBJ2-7	TGCAGCGTTGAAGAGACAGGCTCGACATACGAGCAGTACTTC	CSVEETGSTYEQYF
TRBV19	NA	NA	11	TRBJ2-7	TGTGCCCACCCCAGCGACTACGAGCAGTACTTC	CAHPSDYEQYF